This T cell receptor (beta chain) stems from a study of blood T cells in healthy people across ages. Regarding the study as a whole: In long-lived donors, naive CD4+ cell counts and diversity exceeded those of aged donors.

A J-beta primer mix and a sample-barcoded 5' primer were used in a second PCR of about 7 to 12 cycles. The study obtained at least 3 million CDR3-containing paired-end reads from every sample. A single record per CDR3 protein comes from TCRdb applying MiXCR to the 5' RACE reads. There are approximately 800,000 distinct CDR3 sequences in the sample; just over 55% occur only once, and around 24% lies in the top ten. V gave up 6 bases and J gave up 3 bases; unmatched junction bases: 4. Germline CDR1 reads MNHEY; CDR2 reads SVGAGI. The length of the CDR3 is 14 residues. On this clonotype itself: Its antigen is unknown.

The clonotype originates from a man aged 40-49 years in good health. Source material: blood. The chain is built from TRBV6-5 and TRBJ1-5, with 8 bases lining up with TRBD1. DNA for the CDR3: TGTGCCAGCAGAAGACAGGGGTTCAATCAGCCCCAGCATTTT. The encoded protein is CASRRQGFNQPQHF.